This entry describes one T cell receptor beta chain. These data are taken from a study of PD-L1 blockade in urothelial cancer. Study in general: The median number of T cells present in blood samples was approximately 140,000.

Time point in this sample: peripheral blood 6 weeks after treatment start. Only in-frame clones appear in the TCRdb table, and some are missing; sequencing was by immunoSEQ multiplex PCR. Of roughly 110,000 clones in the sample, under 95% are singletons; the top ten hold around 3.7%. Germline V gene sequence: CDR1 LNHDA, CDR2 SQIVND (reference sequence). The CDR3 runs to 13 residues. Germline trimming cut 7 bases from V and 5 bases from J; bases unmatched to any gene: 6. The V and J genes are TRBV19 and TRBJ2-5; 8 bases are shared with TRBD1. Source: PBMCs, taken around atezolizumab (anti-PD-L1) treatment. This receptor was obtained from a man aged 60-69 years with urothelial cancer. CDR3 sequence: CASNSRTGETQYF. The DNA of the CDR3 is TGTGCCAGTAACTCCCGGACAGGGGAGACCCAGTACTTC.